Sequencing of this T cell receptor (beta chain) was carried out in a study of blood T cell repertoires in COVID-19. In assigning cohorts, the study relied on participant-reported clinical history. With 1 base removed from V and 5 bases from J, the gap between germline ends came to 11 bases. CDR1 and CDR2 (germline): SEHNR, FQNEAQ (reference sequence). The CDR3 is made up of 14 amino acids. The repertoire was sequenced with immunoSEQ multiplex PCR; TCRdb's copy has only in-frame clones and lacks some. The data show a few hundred thousand clones, about 86% seen once. Source material: PBMCs or T cells enriched from blood (not recorded which). The clonotype was recovered from a woman in her 40s with acute COVID-19. The chain joins TRBV7-9 to TRBJ2-5; the D gene is possibly TRBD2 (5 bases). Here the CDR3 DNA reads TGTGCCAGCAGCTTAGGTGGCGGGTGGGAGACCCAGTACTTC. Protein sequence: CASSLGGGWETQYF. Variable domain in full (rest from reference TRBV7-9 and TRBJ2-5): DTGVSQNPRHKITKRGQNVTFRCDPISEHNRLYWYRQTLGQGPEFLTYFQNEAQLEKSRLLSDRFSAERPKGSFSTLEIQRTEQGDSAMYLCASSLGGGWETQYFGPGTRLLVL.